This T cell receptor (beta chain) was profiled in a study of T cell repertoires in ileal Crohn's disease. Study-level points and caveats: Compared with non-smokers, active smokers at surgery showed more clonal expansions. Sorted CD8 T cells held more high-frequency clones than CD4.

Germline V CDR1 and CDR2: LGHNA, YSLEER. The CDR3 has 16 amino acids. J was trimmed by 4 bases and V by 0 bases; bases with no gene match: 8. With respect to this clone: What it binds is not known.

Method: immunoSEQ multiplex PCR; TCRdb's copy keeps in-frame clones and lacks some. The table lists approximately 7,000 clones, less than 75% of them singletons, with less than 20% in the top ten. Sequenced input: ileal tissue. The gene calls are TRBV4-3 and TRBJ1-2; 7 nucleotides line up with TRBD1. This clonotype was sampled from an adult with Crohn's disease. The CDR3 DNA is TGCGCCAGCAGCCAAGATCGTGCAGGGGGAGCCTATGGCTACACCTTC. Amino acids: CASSQDRAGGAYGYTF.